This TCR beta chain was captured by sequencing in a study of somatic mutations in cytotoxic T cells in rheumatoid arthritis. V gave up 3 bases and J gave up 6 bases, with 5 bases separating them. Germline V gene sequence: CDR1 SEHNR, CDR2 FQNEAQ (reference sequence). This CDR3 has 12 amino acids. TCRdb's copy holds only in-frame clones and misses some; the assay was immunoSEQ multiplex PCR. Of about 10,000 clones in the sample, about 85% were seen once. The sequenced sample was CD8+ T cells sorted from blood. This TCR was recovered from an adult with rheumatoid arthritis. The chain recombines TRBV7-9 with TRBJ2-2; no reliable D call. The CDR3 bases are TGTGCCAGCAGCTTCTTGGCCGGGGAGCTGTTTTTT. This translates into CASSFLAGELFF.